What follows is one TCR beta chain and its context. This clone was observed a few times. The specificity of this receptor is unknown. The sample holds no much larger clone one base away, and base qualities are not on file. Each donor gave one peripheral blood draw, averaging around 0.11 L, which was collected into heparinised tubes. A BD FACSAria II was used to sort naive, central memory, regulatory and stem cell-like memory CD4+ T cells with a panel that included CD45RO, CCR7, CD25, CD127, CD95 and CD27. Every sorted population had a purity above 95%. Right away, PBMCs were isolated by Lymphoprep density gradient centrifugation and were stained directly, with no culture step. So that batch effects would be minimized, each experiment stained and sorted samples in pairs, pairing one healthy donor with one patient. The entire isolated RNA was reverse transcribed using the High Capacity cDNA Reverse Transcription Kit, and thus expressed TCRB transcripts were sequenced. Deep immunoSEQ sequencing was performed on naive, central memory and regulatory T cell samples, with an average of around 3.5 million total reads per sample. After sorted cells were lysed in RLT buffer, RNA was extracted with DNase-treated RNeasy Micro or Mini kits, with the choice depending on cell number. To prevent cross-contamination, every cell subset was processed on its own, while patient and healthy donor samples were processed together. Using the immunoSEQ multiplex PCR, TCRB sequences were amplified from cDNA into 87-bp fragments spanning the CDR3 region. Sequencing of the amplicons was done on the Illumina HiSeq platform. As for the authors' bioinformatics: PCR bias was computationally corrected using synthetic template baselines, reads within Hamming distance 2 were collapsed, and singletons that could not be merged were discarded. Reads were aligned against IMGT so that V, D and J genes, CDR3 length and insertions or deletions at six rearrangement sites could be assigned. Clonotype counts were normalized to sorted cell number within each subset before computing true diversity and Gini coefficients with the tcR R package. The overlap coefficient, calculated on TCRB nucleotide sequences, was used to quantify repertoire sharing. As a proxy for the pre-selection repertoire, out-of-frame TCRB sequences from naive cells were analyzed. TCRdb mirrors the immuneACCESS table, restricted to in-frame sequences. Some clones are absent from its copies; in checked studies, under half trace to an unresolved V gene, and the reason for the others is unknown. The DNA was the basis for D and trimming; V, J and clone size are from that table. Across this sample there are some 330,000 clones, with roughly 12% seen only once. The ten largest clones add up to approximately 0.01% of the sample.

The data stem from a study of beta chain features in type 1 diabetes (dated by TCRdb to between 2017 and 2018). For the study in its entirety: Mean age, gender distribution, total cell number and subset yield did not differ between patients and healthy donors. Across all samples, some 99 million sorted cells were examined, and cell number per subset correlated strongly with RNA yield. In the study, TCRB repertoires of sorted circulating CD4+ T cell subsets from recently diagnosed type 1 diabetes patients were compared with those of matched healthy donors. Whereas all 30 or so donors provided naive and central memory subsets, regulatory and stem cell-like memory subsets were isolated from just 8 patients and roughly 8 healthy donors. The research as a whole found: HLA sub-analyses involved small numbers of individuals, so any influence of HLA type on TCRB rearrangement remained unresolved. Sequencing cDNA rather than genomic DNA could over-represent highly expressing activated cells, although activation and CD3 levels did not differ between groups. At VDJ recombination sites, type 1 diabetes patients had fewer insertions and more deleted nucleotides, which implies abnormalities in thymic rearrangement. The naive, central memory and regulatory TCRB repertoires appeared to resemble one another more closely among patients than among healthy donors. PCR may preferentially amplify shorter templates, but because patient and control samples were amplified and corrected together, any resulting skew would affect both groups equally. In all four CD4+ subsets, TCRB CDR3 length was moderately but significantly shorter in type 1 diabetes patients.

Specimen: naive CD4+ T cells from blood. The sample's cell subset or site, from its label and the paper: true naive CD4+ T cells. This clonotype was obtained from a woman under 30 with type 1 diabetes.

The DNA reads TGTGCCAGCAGCCGAGGGACACCTAACACTGAAGCTTTCTTT. Its coded protein is CASSRGTPNTEAFF. The chain joins TRBV7-9 to TRBJ1-1; TRBD1 might be the D gene, on 6 matching bases. The V and J ends are trimmed by 5 bases and 2 bases, leaving 12 bases between them. Spanning cysteine to phenylalanine, the CDR3 consists of 14 amino acids. Just the 42-base CDR3 DNA is kept, in frame starting at base 1. CDR1 SEHNR and CDR2 FQNEAQ were looked up in the germline V gene (reference sequence).